Below are 12 T cell receptor beta chains sequenced from a single sample in a study of CD8 T cells in ankylosing spondylitis. Findings of the study overall: It appeared that ankylosing spondylitis blood was characterized by a TCR beta motif of eight highly homologous variants.

Which antigens these TCRs recognize remains unknown. TCRdb independently ran MiXCR on the 5' RACE reads; one entry per CDR3 protein. The table lists fewer than 650,000 distinct CDR3 sequences, approximately 11% of them singletons. Sequencing input: blood, either unsorted or a sorted T cell fraction (not recorded which). The receptors here all came from a male donor with ankylosing spondylitis.

Turning to this clonotype: No conserved phenylalanine or tryptophan is present at the end of the CDR3, so a read error is the likely explanation. Because the CDR3's place on the DNA is in doubt, the DNA is left out and the CDR3 is given as listed by TCRdb. V gene TRBV2 combines with J gene TRBJ2-7; no DNA check was done on the table's D call, TRBD2. Ends included, the CDR3 has 9 residues. The V gene's germline CDR1 is SNHLY and CDR2 FYNNEI. CDR3 protein: CASSKMGRI.

This rearrangement joins TRBV11-2 to TRBJ1-2, with TRBD1 matching over 9 bases. Germline V CDR1 and CDR2: SGHAT, FQNNGV. Losses at the gene ends were 5 bases for V and 4 bases for J; bases not matched to a gene: 8. The CDR3 sequence is 15 residues long. The DNA of the CDR3 is TGTGCCAGCAGCCCAGTGGACAGGGGAGGCTATGGCTACACCTTC. As protein: CASSPVDRGGYGYTF.

Only a few counts were recorded for this clonotype. The rearrangement joins TRBV11-3 to TRBJ1-1, with TRBD1 matching 8 bases. Germline lookup yields CDR1 SGHNT and CDR2 YENEEA. The J segment lost 8 bases and the V segment lost 4 bases, leaving 3 bases of the junction unmatched. The CDR3 runs to 12 residues. CDR3: CASSWRTGEAFF. CDR3 in DNA: TGTGCCAGCAGCTGGCGGACAGGGGAAGCTTTCTTT. Looking up the rest from reference TRBV11-3 and TRBJ1-1 gives the full variable domain: EAGVVQSPRYKIIEKKQPVAFWCNPISGHNTLYWYLQNLGQGPELLIRYENEEAVDDSQLPKDRFSAERLKGVDSTLKIQPAELGDSAVYLCASSWRTGEAFFGQGTRLTVV.

This clonotype has more than one count but fewer than ten. V and J are TRBV20-1 and TRBJ2-3; no definite D call. Germline lookup yields CDR1 DFQATT and CDR2 SNEGSKA (reference sequence). Trimming removed 0 bases at V and 2 bases at J, with 6 bases between. This CDR3 is built from 13 residues. CDR3 nucleotides: TGCAGTGCTAGAGATATGACCACAGATACGCAGTATTTT. Translating it yields CSARDMTTDTQYF.

The chain's CDR3 is CASSRALTGGATNEQFF. In nucleotides, the CDR3 is TGCGCCAGCAGCCGAGCATTGACGGGAGGGGCGACCAATGAGCAGTTCTTC. This chain joins TRBV4-1 and TRBJ2-1, with 8 bases fitting TRBD2. The CDR3 is made up of 17 amino acids. Looked up from germline, CDR1 is MGHRA and CDR2 is YSYEKL. Unmatched junction bases numbered 14, after V lost 4 bases and J lost 6 bases.

A few counts support this clonotype. This chain uses TRBV5-1 with TRBJ2-1; D gene ambiguous. Trimming removed 4 bases at V and 0 bases at J, with 11 bases between. CDR1 SGHRS and CDR2 YFSETQ come from the germline V gene. The CDR3 has 15 residues. The CDR3 region has the DNA TGCGCCAGCAGCCCTCTAGTCCCCTCCTACAATGAGCAGTTCTTC. Protein product: CASSPLVPSYNEQFF.

This clonotype has just a few counts. The rearrangement links TRBV20-1 to TRBJ1-1, with 8 nucleotides matching TRBD1. J lost 2 bases, V lost 3 bases, and 8 bases had no gene match. Germline V gene sequence: CDR1 DFQATT, CDR2 SNEGSKA (reference sequence). This CDR3 contains 15 residues. This CDR3 is CSASPNRGSNTEAFF. The CDR3 DNA reads TGCAGTGCTAGTCCGAACAGGGGGTCAAACACTGAAGCTTTCTTT.

For the CDR3, the DNA is TGTGCCAGCAGTTTTTCCGGGACTAGCTACGAGCAGTACGTC. The encoded protein is CASSFSGTSYEQYV. The rearrangement joins TRBV28 to TRBJ2-7; 8 bases agree with TRBD2. The CDR3 extends over 14 amino acids. V shed 3 bases, J shed 3 bases, and the junction held 4 bases outside the gene matches. Germline CDR1 MDHEN, CDR2 SYDVKM.

The chain links TRBV6-1 to TRBJ2-1; weak D call: TRBD1 (5 bases). Germline CDR1 reads MNHNS; CDR2 reads SASEGT. This CDR3 has 15 residues. The germline V and J ends were trimmed by 7 bases and 0 bases, with 13 bases remaining between them. The CDR3 sequence is CASTSGHISYNEQFF. CDR3 nucleotides: TGTGCCAGCACATCCGGACATATCTCCTACAATGAGCAGTTCTTC.

The CDR3 loop is CSAGPLTGNPGGTQYF. The DNA of the CDR3 is TGCAGTGCTGGACCCCTAACAGGGAACCCAGGGGGGACCCAGTACTTC. This chain connects TRBV20-1 to TRBJ2-5, with TRBD1 matching 7 bases. The CDR3 extends over 16 amino acids. In germline, CDR1 is DFQATT, CDR2 SNEGSKA (reference sequence). Trimming took 5 bases from V and 7 from J; bases not matched to a gene: 19.

Remarks on this clonotype: At one end, the junction sequence differs from germline, possibly due to a read error. The chain joins TRBV4-2 to TRBJ1-5; D may be TRBD1 (6 bases). The germline gives CDR1 LGHNA, CDR2 YNFKEQ. CDR3 size: 15 residues. The CDR3 DNA sequence: TGTGCCAGCAGCCAGGCGGGACAATCGGGTCAGCCACAGCATTTT. Translated: CASSQAGQSGQPQHF.

The genes are TRBV27 and TRBJ1-6; TRBD1 is a possible D gene (6 bases). Germline lookup yields CDR1 MNHEY and CDR2 SMNVEV (reference sequence). The CDR3 totals 15 residues. V shed 3 bases and J shed 7 bases, with 13 bases lying between them. The DNA of the CDR3 is TGTGCCAGCAGTTTCGGCGGGGGGCGCAATTCACCCCTCCACTTT. Encoded protein: CASSFGGGRNSPLHF.